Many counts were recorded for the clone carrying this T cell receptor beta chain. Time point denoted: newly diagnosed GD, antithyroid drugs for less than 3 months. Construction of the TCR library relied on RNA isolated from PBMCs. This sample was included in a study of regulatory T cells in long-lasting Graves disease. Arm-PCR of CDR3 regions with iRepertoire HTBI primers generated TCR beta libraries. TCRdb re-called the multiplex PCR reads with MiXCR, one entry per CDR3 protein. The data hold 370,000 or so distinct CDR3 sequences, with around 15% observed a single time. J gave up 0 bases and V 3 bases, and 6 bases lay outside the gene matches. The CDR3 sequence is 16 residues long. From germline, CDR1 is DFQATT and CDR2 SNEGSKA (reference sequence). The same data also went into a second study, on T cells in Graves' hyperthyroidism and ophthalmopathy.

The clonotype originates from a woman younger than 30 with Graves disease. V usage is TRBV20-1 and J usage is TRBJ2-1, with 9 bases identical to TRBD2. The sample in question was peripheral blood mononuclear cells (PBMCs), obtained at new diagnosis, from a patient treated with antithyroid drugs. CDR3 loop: CSASKGLARSYNEQFF. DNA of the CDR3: TGCAGTGCTAGTAAGGGACTAGCTCGCTCCTACAATGAGCAGTTCTTC.